A selection of T cell receptor beta chains follows, all from one sample in a study of CD8 T cells in Susac syndrome. TCRdb redid the calling of the immunoSEQ multiplex PCR reads with MiXCR, one entry per CDR3 protein. The table shows 95,000 to 150,000 distinct CDR3 sequences, with about 95% occurring only once. The sequencing input was CD8+ T cells from PBMCs. These receptors were collected from a human donor with Susac syndrome. The CDR3 runs from the conserved cysteine through the conserved F or W. The D gene is left open where the match is weak. Clone size is shown for a subset of rows, as once, few, many or a class of expanded clone.

clone_size,j_call,d_call,v_call,cdr3_nt,cdr3_aa
NA,TRBJ1-1,NA,TRBV4-3,TGCGCCAGCAGCCAACGAACAGGGAACACTGAAGCTTTCTTT,CASSQRTGNTEAFF
NA,TRBJ2-3,NA,TRBV29-1,TGCAGCGCCTCCCCAGAACATAGTGGCACAGATACGCAGTATTTT,CSASPEHSGTDTQYF
NA,TRBJ2-1,NA,TRBV5-1,TGCGCCAGCAGCTTGGAGACGGGGGGCCCGCATGAGCAGTTCTTC,CASSLETGGPHEQFF
NA,TRBJ2-5,TRBD2,TRBV7-9,TGTGCCAGCAGCCCCCTAGCGGGGGTAGAGACCCAGTACTTC,CASSPLAGVETQYF
NA,TRBJ2-1,TRBD2,TRBV7-2,TGTGCCAGCAGCTTAGTATCTTGGGGCGGGGGGGCCCACAATGAGCAGTTCTTC,CASSLVSWGGGAHNEQFF
once,TRBJ1-1,TRBD1,TRBV12-3/TRBV12-4,TGTGCCAGCAGCCCAGGGGGCGCGAGCACTGAAGCTTTCTTT,CASSPGGASTEAFF
NA,TRBJ2-7,NA,TRBV7-9,TGTGCCAGCAGCTTAGCGTTAAGCTACGCGCAGTACTTC,CASSLALSYAQYF
NA,TRBJ2-7,NA,TRBV6-2/TRBV6-3,TGTGCCAGCAGTTACCTAGTGTACGAGCAGTACTTC,CASSYLVYEQYF
NA,TRBJ2-7,NA,TRBV5-4,TGTGCCAGCAGCACAGGAAGCTTAGAGCAGTACTTC,CASSTGSLEQYF
once,TRBJ2-7,NA,TRBV30,TGTGCCTGGAGTCCGGGGGCCAGCTCCTACGAGCAGTACTTC,CAWSPGASSYEQYF
NA,TRBJ2-1,NA,TRBV20-1,TGCAGTGGTACAGGGAGCTCCTACAATGAGCAGTTCTTC,CSGTGSSYNEQFF
once,TRBJ1-2,TRBD1,TRBV20-1,TGCAGTGCTCCTGGGACAGGGGATAATATCTATGGCTACACCTTC,CSAPGTGDNIYGYTF
NA,TRBJ2-3,NA,TRBV20-1,TGCAGTGCTAACCTGCCAAAAACGTCGGCAGATACGCAGTATTTT,CSANLPKTSADTQYF
NA,TRBJ2-7,TRBD1,TRBV9,TGTGCCAGCAGCGTAGCGGGGGACAGGGAGGAGAGGCAGTACTTC,CASSVAGDREERQYF
NA,TRBJ1-5,NA,TRBV7-8,TGTGCCAGCAGCTCGATCCGGGACAGCAATCAGCCCCAGCATTTT,CASSSIRDSNQPQHF
NA,TRBJ2-7,NA,TRBV12-3/TRBV12-4,TGTGCCAGCAAGTTCCGGGACGCTTACGAGCAGTACTTC,CASKFRDAYEQYF
once,TRBJ2-7,NA,TRBV7-8,TGTGCCAGCAGCTTAGGTCGGCAGGGCGAGCAGTACTTC,CASSLGRQGEQYF
NA,TRBJ2-3,TRBD2,TRBV4-1,TGCGCCAGCAGCCAAGAGAGCGGGGGATCAGATACGCAGTATTTT,CASSQESGGSDTQYF
NA,TRBJ2-5,TRBD1,TRBV12-3/TRBV12-4,TGTGCCAGCAGCCCTCCGGGACAGGGGCGGGAGACCCAGTACTTC,CASSPPGQGRETQYF
NA,TRBJ2-3,TRBD1,TRBV15,TGTGCCACTACCCAGACGGGACAGCCCACAGATACGCAGTATTTT,CATTQTGQPTDTQYF
NA,TRBJ1-1,NA,TRBV9,TGTGCCAGCAGCGTAGAGGATAGGCCGGTCGGAGCTTTCTTT,CASSVEDRPVGAFF
NA,TRBJ2-1,TRBD1,TRBV7-2,TGTGCCAGCAGCCAGGGACAGGGCCCATACAATGAGCAGTTCTTC,CASSQGQGPYNEQFF
NA,TRBJ2-3,NA,TRBV9,TGTGCCAGCCAAGGCCCTAGTGACACAGATACGCAGTATTTT,CASQGPSDTDTQYF
NA,TRBJ2-1,NA,TRBV20-1,TGCAGTGCTACCCGAGGACAGTTCTTC,CSATRGQFF
NA,TRBJ1-2,NA,TRBV7-2,TGTGCCAGCAGCCTATTACAGATATCGTCTGGCTACACCTTC,CASSLLQISSGYTF
NA,TRBJ1-2,NA,TRBV12-3/TRBV12-4,TGTGCCAGCAGTTTCCGGTCGCACTCCTATGGCTACACCTTC,CASSFRSHSYGYTF
once,TRBJ2-7,NA,TRBV6-2/TRBV6-3,TGTGCCAGCTCTGGGGAGGAGATCGCCTCCTACGAGCAGTACTTC,CASSGEEIASYEQYF
NA,TRBJ1-2,NA,TRBV5-6,TGTGCCAGCAGCGAGGACAGCCTCTATGGCTACACCTTC,CASSEDSLYGYTF
NA,TRBJ2-1,TRBD2,TRBV7-2,TGTGCCAGCAGTTGGGGCGGGGGGACCTACAATGAGCAGTTCTTC,CASSWGGGTYNEQFF
NA,TRBJ2-7,NA,TRBV9,TGTGCCAGCAGCGCTCGGGTCCAGGGCGAGCAGTACTTC,CASSARVQGEQYF
NA,TRBJ2-7,NA,TRBV6-2/TRBV6-3,TGTGCCAGCAGTTTCTCGAACTACGAGCAGTACTTC,CASSFSNYEQYF
NA,TRBJ1-1,NA,TRBV29-1,TGCAGCGTGGGGGACCCATTCAACACTGAAGCTTTCTTT,CSVGDPFNTEAFF